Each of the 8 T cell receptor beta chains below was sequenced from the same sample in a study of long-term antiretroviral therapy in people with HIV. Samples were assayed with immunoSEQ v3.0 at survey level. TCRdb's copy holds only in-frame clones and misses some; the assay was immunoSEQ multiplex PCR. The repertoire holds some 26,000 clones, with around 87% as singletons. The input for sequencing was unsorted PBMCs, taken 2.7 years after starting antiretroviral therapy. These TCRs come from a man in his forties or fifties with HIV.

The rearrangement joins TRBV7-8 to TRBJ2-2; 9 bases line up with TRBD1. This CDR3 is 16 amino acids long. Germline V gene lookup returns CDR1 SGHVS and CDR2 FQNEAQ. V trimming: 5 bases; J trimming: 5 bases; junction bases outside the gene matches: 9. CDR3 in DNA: TGTGCCAGCAGCCGACAGGGGGGTGATCTGACCGGGGAGCTGTTTTTT. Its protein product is CASSRQGGDLTGELFF.

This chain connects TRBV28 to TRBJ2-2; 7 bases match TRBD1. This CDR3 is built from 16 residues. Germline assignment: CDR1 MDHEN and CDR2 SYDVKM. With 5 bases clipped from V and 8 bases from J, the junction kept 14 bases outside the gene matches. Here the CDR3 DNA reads TGTGCCAGCAGTCCGACAGGGTCCGTGTTAACTGGGGAGCTGTTTTTT. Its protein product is CASSPTGSVLTGELFF.

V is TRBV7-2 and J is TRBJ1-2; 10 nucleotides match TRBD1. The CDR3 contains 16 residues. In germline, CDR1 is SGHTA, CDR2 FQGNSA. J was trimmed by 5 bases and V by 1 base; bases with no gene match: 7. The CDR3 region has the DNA TGTGCCAGCAGCTTAGGCGGACAGGGGGTGGTGTATGGCTACACCTTC. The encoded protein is CASSLGGQGVVYGYTF.

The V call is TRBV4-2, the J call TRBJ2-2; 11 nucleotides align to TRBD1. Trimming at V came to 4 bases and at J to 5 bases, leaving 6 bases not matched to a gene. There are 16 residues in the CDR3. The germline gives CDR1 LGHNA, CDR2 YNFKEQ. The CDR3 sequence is CASSLGQGVITGELFF. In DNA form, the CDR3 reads TGTGCCAGCAGCCTGGGACAGGGGGTAATTACCGGGGAGCTGTTTTTT.

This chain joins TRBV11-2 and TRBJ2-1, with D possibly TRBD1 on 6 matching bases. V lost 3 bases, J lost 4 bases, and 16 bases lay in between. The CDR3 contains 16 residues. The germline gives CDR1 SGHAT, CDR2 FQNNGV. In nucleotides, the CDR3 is TGTGCCAGCAGCTTCGAACAGGGTAAAGGTTACAATGAGCAGTTCTTC. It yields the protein CASSFEQGKGYNEQFF.

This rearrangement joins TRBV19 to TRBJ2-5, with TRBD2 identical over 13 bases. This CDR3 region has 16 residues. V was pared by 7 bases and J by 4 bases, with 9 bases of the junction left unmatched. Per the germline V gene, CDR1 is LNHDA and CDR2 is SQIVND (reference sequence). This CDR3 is CASTISGTSGIETQYF. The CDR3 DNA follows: TGTGCCAGTACCATTTCGGGGACTAGCGGGATAGAGACCCAGTACTTC.

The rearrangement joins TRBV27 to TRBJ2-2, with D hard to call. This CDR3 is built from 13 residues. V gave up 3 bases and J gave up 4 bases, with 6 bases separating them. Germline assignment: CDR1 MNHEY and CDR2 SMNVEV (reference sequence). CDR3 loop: CASSFQFTGELFF. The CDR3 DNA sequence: TGTGCCAGCAGTTTCCAGTTCACCGGGGAGCTGTTTTTT.

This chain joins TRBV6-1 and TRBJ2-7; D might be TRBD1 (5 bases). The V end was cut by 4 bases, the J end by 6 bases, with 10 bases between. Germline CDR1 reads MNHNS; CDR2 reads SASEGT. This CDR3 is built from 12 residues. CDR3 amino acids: CASSVERGEQYF. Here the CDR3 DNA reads TGTGCCAGCAGTGTTGAAAGGGGCGAGCAGTACTTC.